The 25 T cell receptor beta chains given below trace back to one sample, sequenced in a study of read filtering for tumor transcriptome and immune sequencing. From approximately 430 ng of RNA, a library with molecular barcoded alpha/delta and beta/gamma adaptors was made. Each CDR3 protein gets one entry after TCRdb re-called the reads with MiXCR. Altogether approximately 90,000 distinct CDR3 sequences are present, around a fifth being singletons, with the ten largest covering 10% to 12%. The sample taken for sequencing was a population of CD138-negative cells sorted from bone marrow. Every receptor here comes from a donor at least 40 years old with multiple myeloma.

In its sample, this clonotype ranks as medium-sized (0.01 to 0.1%). This chain joins TRBV7-9 and TRBJ2-7, with TRBD2 matching 8 bases. V gave up 5 bases and J gave up 6 bases; unmatched junction bases: 9. The CDR3 totals 14 residues. Per germline, CDR1 SEHNR and CDR2 FQNEAQ (reference sequence). The CDR3 loop is CASSEGLVDPEQYF. CDR3 DNA: TGTGCCAGCAGCGAGGGACTAGTAGATCCCGAGCAGTACTTC.

This clonotype was seen a few times. Being one base from a much bigger clone, this may be a read error. This likely comes from a read error, as the CDR3 has no conserved phenylalanine or tryptophan at its end. CDR3 nucleotide sequence: TGTGCCAGCAGCTTAATGAACACTGAAGCTTTCTTA. Translation: CASSLMNTEAFL. This sequence joins TRBV7-6 and TRBJ1-1; no definite D call. Trimming shortened V by 2 bases and J by 0 bases, and 1 base separated the two germline ends. The CDR3 totals 12 residues. Germline CDR1 reads SGHVS; CDR2 reads FNYEAQ.

Details on this clonotype: A junction boundary mismatches the germline segment, possibly from a read error. This sequence joins TRBV5-1 and TRBJ2-1, with D unresolved. This CDR3 comprises 14 residues. Germline lookup yields CDR1 SGHRS and CDR2 YFSETQ. The CDR3 loop reads CASSLGSPYNERFF. CDR3 bases: TGCGCCAGCAGCTTGGGCAGCCCCTACAATGAGCGGTTCTTC.

Many counts were recorded for this clonotype. The V and J genes are TRBV3-1 and TRBJ1-6, with TRBD1 matching 7 bases. The V gene's germline CDR1 is LGHDT and CDR2 YNNKEL (reference sequence). The trim removed 4 bases at V and 7 bases at J, leaving 7 bases unmatched. The CDR3 runs 15 residues. CDR3 nucleotide sequence: TGTGCCAGCAGCCTAAGGGGGCCGGGGAATTCACCCCTCCACTTT. Translated, it gives CASSLRGPGNSPLHF.

This clonotype is a singleton in its sample. The CDR3 does not end in the conserved phenylalanine or tryptophan, so this is likely a read error. V is TRBV5-4 and J is TRBJ1-1; D might be TRBD1 (6 bases). Germline V CDR1 and CDR2: SGHNT, YYREEE (reference sequence). The V and J ends lost 1 base and 11 bases respectively, with 9 bases between them. The CDR3 is 11 residues long. Here the CDR3 DNA reads TGTGCCAGCAGCTTGTCAGGGGATGCTTTCTCT. It yields the protein CASSLSGDAFS.

This clonotype was seen repeatedly, ten times or more. This rearrangement joins TRBV20-1 to TRBJ1-1; D is ambiguous. Trimming left V 2 bases short and J 3 bases short, with 7 bases between. The CDR3 sequence is 12 residues long. Germline V gene data show CDR1 as DFQATT and CDR2 as SNEGSKA (reference sequence). The CDR3 protein is CSARPLHTEAFF. CDR3 DNA sequence: TGCAGTGCTAGACCGCTACACACTGAAGCTTTCTTT.

This clonotype occurred many times. This chain joins TRBV30 and TRBJ2-3; D assignment may be TRBD1 or TRBD2 (5 bases each). CDR3 length: 12 amino acids. Germline V gene data show CDR1 as GTSNPN and CDR2 as SVGIG (reference sequence). The ends were cut back, 5 bases at V and 4 bases at J, with 10 bases in the middle. The CDR3 region is CAWGASSDTQYF. Here the CDR3 DNA reads TGTGCCTGGGGGGCTAGCTCAGATACGCAGTATTTT.

This clonotype has more than one count but fewer than ten. The genes are TRBV24-1 and TRBJ2-2; tentative D call: TRBD1 (5 bases). The V gene lost 7 bases and the J gene lost 4 bases, with 9 bases spanning the gap. CDR1 and CDR2 (germline): KGHDR, SFDVKD. The CDR3 contains 13 residues. CDR3 DNA: TGTGCCACCAGGGACATAGGCACCGGGGAGCTGTTTTTT. Translated, it gives CATRDIGTGELFF.

This clonotype was picked up many times. V usage is TRBV2 and J usage is TRBJ2-5; D is unclear. V shed 3 bases and J shed 0 bases, with 5 bases lying between them. The germline CDR1 and CDR2 sequences are SNHLY and FYNNEI. The CDR3 runs to 13 residues. This chain's CDR3 is CASSDPYQETQYF. The CDR3 bases are TGTGCCAGCAGTGACCCCTACCAAGAGACCCAGTACTTC.

This rearrangement joins TRBV7-8 to TRBJ2-1; 13 bases fit TRBD2. This CDR3 has 15 residues. Germline CDR1 is SGHVS and CDR2 is FQNEAQ. Losses at the gene ends were 4 bases for V and 11 bases for J; bases not matched to a gene: 8. The CDR3 loop is CASSSTSGGANQQFF. The CDR3, as DNA: TGTGCCAGCAGCTCTACTAGCGGGGGGGCAAATCAGCAGTTCTTC.

This clonotype appeared many times. This rearrangement joins TRBV28 to TRBJ2-1; D is unclear. The germline gives CDR1 MDHEN, CDR2 SYDVKM. Between the trimmed V and J ends, which lost 6 bases and 4 bases, there was a span of 16 bases. CDR3 size: 15 residues. CDR3 region: CASSPTEKVYNEQFF. The CDR3 bases are TGTGCCAGCAGCCCTACAGAAAAAGTTTACAATGAGCAGTTCTTC. The variable domain in full, completed from reference TRBV28 and TRBJ2-1, reads DVKVTQSSRYLVKRTGEKVFLECVQDMDHENMFWYRQDPGLGLRLIYFSYDVKMKEKGDIPEGYSVSREKKERFSLILESASTNQTSMYLCASSPTEKVYNEQFFGPGTRLTVL.

The V gene is TRBV5-1, the J gene TRBJ1-2; weak D call: TRBD1 (5 bases). CDR3 length: 12 amino acids. Between the trimmed V and J ends, which lost 4 bases and 8 bases, there was a span of 12 bases. The germline CDR1 and CDR2 sequences are SGHRS and YFSETQ. The CDR3 region is CASSTDTKGYTF. The DNA for the CDR3 is TGCGCCAGCAGCACGGACACCAAAGGCTACACCTTC.

Many counts were recorded for this clonotype. The chain combines TRBV2 with TRBJ2-1, with 9 nucleotides matching TRBD2. CDR1 is SNHLY and CDR2 is FYNNEI in the germline V gene. The CDR3 is made up of 17 amino acids. V lost 4 bases and J lost 4; bases outside the gene matches: 11. Here the CDR3 reads CASSGVTSGGLYNEQFF. DNA for the CDR3: TGTGCCAGCAGTGGGGTAACGAGCGGGGGGCTATACAATGAGCAGTTCTTC. Based on the CDR3 plus reference TRBV2 and TRBJ2-1, the full variable domain is EPEVTQTPSHQVTQMGQEVILRCVPISNHLYFYWYRQILGQKVEFLVSFYNNEISEKSEIFDDQFSVERPDGSNFTLKIRSTKLEDSAMYFCASSGVTSGGLYNEQFFGPGTRLTVL.

As for this clonotype: A much larger clone differs from this one at a single base, so this may be a read error. The chain recombines TRBV24-1 with TRBJ2-3; 7 bases are a match to TRBD1. After removal of 3 bases from V and 8 bases from J, the junction contained 10 bases not matched to a gene. CDR1 and CDR2 from the germline V gene are KGHDR and SFDVKD. The CDR3 length is 15 residues. Here the CDR3 reads CATSDRDRERATQYF. DNA of the CDR3: TGTGCCACCAGTGATCGAGACAGGGAGAGGGCTACGCAGTATTTT.

The chain links TRBV5-1 to TRBJ2-3; 8 bases agree with TRBD1. The CDR3 extends over 14 amino acids. V trimming: 5 bases; J trimming: 0 bases; junction bases outside the gene matches: 2. The V gene's germline CDR1 is SGHRS and CDR2 YFSETQ. Here the CDR3 DNA reads TGCGCCAGCAGGACAGGGGAGAGCACAGATACGCAGTATTTT. Its translation is CASRTGESTDTQYF. The full variable domain, its missing parts supplied by reference TRBV5-1 and TRBJ2-3, is KAGVTQTPRYLIKTRGQQVTLSCSPISGHRSVSWYQQTPGQGLQFLFEYFSETQRNKGNFPGRFSGRQFSNSRSEMNVSTLELGDSALYLCASRTGESTDTQYFGPGTRLTVL.

This clonotype was observed many times. This chain uses TRBV5-1 with TRBJ1-6, with TRBD1 matching 9 bases. After removal of 4 bases from V and 6 bases from J, the junction contained 5 bases not matched to a gene. The CDR3 covers 15 residues. The V gene's germline CDR1 is SGHRS and CDR2 YFSETQ. This chain's CDR3 is CASSLGTGPNSPLHF. DNA for the CDR3: TGCGCCAGCAGCCTAGGGACAGGGCCTAATTCACCCCTCCACTTT.

J is TRBJ1-3 and V is TRBV7-2; 9 nucleotides line up with TRBD1. V trimming: 5 bases; J trimming: 4 bases; junction bases outside the gene matches: 6. Germline V CDR1 and CDR2: SGHTA, FQGNSA. The CDR3 is made up of 15 amino acids. CDR3 sequence reads: CASSLSTGGGNTIYF. Here the CDR3 DNA reads TGTGCCAGCAGCCTTTCCACAGGGGGCGGAAACACCATATATTTT.

This clonotype was detected many times. V gene TRBV6-2 or TRBV6-3 combines with J gene TRBJ1-5; 7 bases map to TRBD1. The CDR3 runs to 14 residues. J lost 6 bases, V lost 7 bases, and 9 bases had no gene match. From germline, CDR1 is MNHEY and CDR2 SVGEGT. The CDR3 DNA follows: TGTGCCAGCACCATCGGGGCAGGGGGTCAGCCCCAGCATTTT. It encodes CASTIGAGGQPQHF.

The sample holds many counts of this clonotype. V is TRBV5-6 and J is TRBJ2-3; D is ambiguous. The CDR3 is 13 residues long. The germline gives CDR1 SGHDT, CDR2 YYEEEE. V was clipped by 0 bases and J by 7 bases, with 9 bases between them. CDR3 in DNA: TGTGCCAGCAGCTTGGTTCTCCCTAATACGCAGTATTTT. It is translated as CASSLVLPNTQYF. Based on the CDR3 plus reference TRBV5-6 and TRBJ2-3, the full variable domain is DAGVTQSPTHLIKTRGQQVTLRCSPKSGHDTVSWYQQALGQGPQFIFQYYEEEERQRGNFPDRFSGHQFPNYSSELNVNALLLGDSALYLCASSLVLPNTQYFGPGTRLTVL.

About this clonotype: The CDR3 does not end in the conserved phenylalanine or tryptophan, so this is likely a read error. The chain is built from TRBV12-3 or TRBV12-4 and TRBJ2-7; 8 nucleotides line up with TRBD1. V shed 5 bases, J shed 4 bases, and the junction held 13 bases outside the gene matches. CDR3 length: 16 residues. Here the CDR3 DNA reads TGTGCCAGCAGTCACGCGAAGACAGGGGCGGCGTACGAGCAGTACCTC. Its protein product is CASSHAKTGAAYEQYL.

This clonotype was observed a handful of times. The chain couples TRBV7-9 to TRBJ2-2, with unresolved D. The CDR3 contains 14 residues. Per the germline V gene, CDR1 is SEHNR and CDR2 is FQNEAQ (reference sequence). Trimming pared 1 base from V and 4 bases from J, leaving 7 bases between. The CDR3: CASSLVAVTGELFF. The CDR3 DNA reads TGTGCCAGCAGCTTAGTGGCGGTCACCGGGGAGCTGTTTTTT.

The rearrangement joins TRBV12-3 or TRBV12-4 to TRBJ2-6, with D perhaps matching TRBD2 (7 bases). The CDR3 covers 15 residues. V was pared by 4 bases and J by 4 bases, with 11 bases between. CDR3 coding DNA: TGTGCCAGCAGTTCGAGGGGGGGCGGGGCCAACGTCCTGACTTTC. Amino acid sequence: CASSSRGGGANVLTF.

This clonotype was seen at least ten times. The chain joins TRBV7-9 to TRBJ1-1; 12 bases map to TRBD1. Germline CDR1 and CDR2: SEHNR and FQNEAQ (reference sequence). CDR3 length equals 19 residues. V shed 6 bases, J shed 1 base, and the junction held 15 bases outside the gene matches. The CDR3 bases are TGTGCCAGCAGTTTCATTGGGTGGGGGACAGGGGGCAGGAACACTGAAGCTTTCTTT. Amino acids: CASSFIGWGTGGRNTEAFF.

This clonotype was observed many times. The chain is built from TRBV10-3 and TRBJ1-6; 9 bases fit TRBD1. The germline CDR1 and CDR2 sequences are ENHRY and SYGVKD. This CDR3 has 14 amino acids. V lost 2 bases, J lost 10 bases, and 3 bases stayed unmatched. CDR3 protein: CAISEQGQGSPLHF. The CDR3 coding sequence is TGTGCCATCAGTGAGCAAGGACAGGGGTCACCCCTCCACTTT.

In its sample, this clonotype was seen a few times. A much larger clonotype is one base distant, so this may be a read error. The CDR3 does not close with the conserved phenylalanine or tryptophan, likely indicating a read error. V usage is TRBV20-1 and J usage is TRBJ2-5, with 8 bases identical to TRBD2. The germline CDR1 and CDR2 sequences are DFQATT and SNEGSKA (reference sequence). The CDR3 has 15 residues. J was trimmed by 3 bases and V by 6 bases; bases with no gene match: 12. The CDR3, as DNA: TGCAGTGCCGCCCCCCACCTTAGCGGGGAAGAGACCCAGTACCTC. This sequence encodes CSAAPHLSGEETQYL.